A selection of T cell receptor beta chains follows, all from one sample in a study of blood T cell repertoires in COVID-19. Assay used: immunoSEQ multiplex PCR; TCRdb lists only in-frame clones, some missing. The data contain about 220,000 clones, 82% of them singletons. Sample: PBMCs or T cells enriched from blood (not recorded which). The receptors stem from a woman in her sixties who had recovered from COVID-19. Each CDR3 is given with its conserved first and last residue. D genes are given only for firm matches. Clone size appears in some rows only: once, few, many, or a class for an expanded clone.

size	V	D	J	DNA	CDR3
few	TRBV12-3/TRBV12-4	NA	TRBJ2-1	TGTGCCAGCATAGGCGGATCCTACAATGAGCAGTTCTTC	CASIGGSYNEQFF
NA	TRBV7-2	TRBD2	TRBJ2-7	TGTGCCAGCAGCCTACCATCTAGCGGGGCCTACGAGCAGTACTTC	CASSLPSSGAYEQYF
NA	TRBV19	TRBD1	TRBJ1-4	TGTGCCAGTAGTATTGACAGGGACGAAAAACTGTTTTTT	CASSIDRDEKLFF
NA	TRBV14	NA	TRBJ1-2	TGTGCCAGCAGCCAAGATTCGGGGTCCCTCTATGGCTACACCTTC	CASSQDSGSLYGYTF
few	TRBV12-5	NA	TRBJ2-1	TGTGCTAGTGGCTCCCTACAGGGTGGTGAGCAGTTCTTC	CASGSLQGGEQFF
NA	TRBV18	NA	TRBJ2-3	TGTGCCAGCTCACCACAGATACCACGGGATGTTCCGCAGTATTTT	CASSPQIPRDVPQYF
NA	TRBV7-9	TRBD1	TRBJ2-2	TGTGCCAGCAGCTTAGCCTTTACTACAGGGGGCACCGGGGAGCTGTTTTTT	CASSLAFTTGGTGELFF
NA	TRBV27	NA	TRBJ2-1	TGTGCCAGCAGTTCAGGGTCCGGCTACAATGAGCAGTTCTTC	CASSSGSGYNEQFF
NA	TRBV5-4	NA	TRBJ2-3	TGTGCCAGCAGCTTCCTCCAAATGAGCCCAGATACGCAGTATTTT	CASSFLQMSPDTQYF
NA	TRBV6-5	NA	TRBJ1-2	TGTGCCAGCAGTTACTCTTCCCTCCGGGAGGCCTATGGCTACACCTTC	CASSYSSLREAYGYTF
NA	TRBV14	TRBD2	TRBJ2-1	TGTGCCAGCAGCCAAGATTTCAGCGGGACCCTCTCCTACAATGAGCAGTTCTTC	CASSQDFSGTLSYNEQFF
NA	TRBV10-2	NA	TRBJ2-7	TGCGCCAGCAGTGAGGGTGGAGGGCAGTACTTC	CASSEGGGQYF
NA	TRBV5-1	TRBD2	TRBJ2-2	TGCGCCAGCCTAGCGGGAGTAAGGAACACCGGGGAGCTGTTTTTT	CASLAGVRNTGELFF
NA	TRBV9	NA	TRBJ1-3	TGTGCCAGCAGCGTAGCAGGGATGTCTGGAAACACCATATATTTT	CASSVAGMSGNTIYF
NA	TRBV7-9	TRBD1	TRBJ2-1	TGTGCCAGCAGCTTAAGACAGGGGTCATACAATGAGCAGTTCTTC	CASSLRQGSYNEQFF
NA	TRBV11-1	NA	TRBJ1-1	TGTGCCAGCAGCTTAGACCGGAGGGCTTTCTTT	CASSLDRRAFF
NA	TRBV4-3	TRBD1	TRBJ1-5	TGCGCCAGCAGCCAAGGACAGGGTGAGGAGCCCCAGCATTTT	CASSQGQGEEPQHF
NA	TRBV7-2	TRBD2	TRBJ2-3	TGTGCCAGCAGCCGGGGGACTAGCGGGGGACCCACAAGCACAGATACGCAGTATTTT	CASSRGTSGGPTSTDTQYF
once	TRBV18	NA	TRBJ1-5	TGTGCCAGCTCACCACCCTCAGAACGGCATTTT	CASSPPSERHF
once	TRBV5-1	TRBD1	TRBJ1-1	TGCGCCAGCACCGACACGGGACAGGGAAACACTGAAGCTTTCTTT	CASTDTGQGNTEAFF
NA	TRBV7-6	TRBD2	TRBJ2-7	TGTGCTAGCGGGGATGAGGGGCGCCAGGGGCACTCCTACGAGCAGTACTTC	CASGDEGRQGHSYEQYF
NA	TRBV12-3/TRBV12-4	NA	TRBJ1-4	TGTGCCAGCAGTTCCACATGGGAAAAACTGTTTTTT	CASSSTWEKLFF
NA	TRBV6-5	TRBD2	TRBJ2-1	TGTGCCAGCTGGGGCGGGAGGGGGGGCAATGAGCAGTTCTTC	CASWGGRGGNEQFF
once	TRBV29-1	NA	TRBJ1-2	TGCAGCGCCATGAAGCAAGACTATGGCTACACCTTC	CSAMKQDYGYTF
NA	TRBV9	TRBD2	TRBJ2-5	TGTGCCAGCAGCGTAGGGCTAGCGGGGGACCCCCAAGAGACCCAGTACTTC	CASSVGLAGDPQETQYF
once	TRBV2	TRBD1	TRBJ1-2	TGTGCCAGCATGGACAGGGGCGCGTTTGCCGGCTACACCTTC	CASMDRGAFAGYTF
NA	TRBV2	NA	TRBJ1-1	TGTGCCAGCGGAAGACTGAGAGGAACTGAAGCTTTCTTT	CASGRLRGTEAFF
few	TRBV7-2	NA	TRBJ1-2	TGTGCCAGCAGCTTGACAAACTATGGCTACACCTTC	CASSLTNYGYTF
NA	TRBV19	NA	TRBJ1-2	TGTGCCAGTAGTAGCACACCGGAGGCGGGCTACACCTTC	CASSSTPEAGYTF
NA	TRBV19	NA	TRBJ1-5	TGTGCCAGTAGTATAGGGGGTTTTGACTATAGCAATCAGCCCCAGCATTTT	CASSIGGFDYSNQPQHF
NA	TRBV30	TRBD1	TRBJ1-3	TGTGCCTGGAGCTCCCGGGACAGACAGTGGGACACCATATATTTT	CAWSSRDRQWDTIYF